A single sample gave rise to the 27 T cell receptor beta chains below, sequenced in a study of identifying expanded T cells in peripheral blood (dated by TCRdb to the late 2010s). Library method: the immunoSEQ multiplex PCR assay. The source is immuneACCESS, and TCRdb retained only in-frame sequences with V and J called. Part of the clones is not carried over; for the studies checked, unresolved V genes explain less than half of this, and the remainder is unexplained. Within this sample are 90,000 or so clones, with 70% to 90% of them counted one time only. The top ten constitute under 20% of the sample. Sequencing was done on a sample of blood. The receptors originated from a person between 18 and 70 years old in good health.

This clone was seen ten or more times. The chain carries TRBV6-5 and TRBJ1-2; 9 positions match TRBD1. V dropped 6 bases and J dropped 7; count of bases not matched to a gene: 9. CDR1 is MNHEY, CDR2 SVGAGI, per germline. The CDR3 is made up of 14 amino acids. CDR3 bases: TGTGCCAGCAGGTCGACAGGGGGTTTGAGTGGCTACACCTTC. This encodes CASRSTGGLSGYTF.

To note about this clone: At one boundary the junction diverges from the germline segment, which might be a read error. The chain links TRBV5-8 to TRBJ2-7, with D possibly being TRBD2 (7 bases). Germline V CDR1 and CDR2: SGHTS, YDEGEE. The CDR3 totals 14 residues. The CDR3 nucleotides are TGCGCCAGCAGCCCAGGGGACTACTCCTACGAGCAGTACTTC. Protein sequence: CASSPGDYSYEQYF.

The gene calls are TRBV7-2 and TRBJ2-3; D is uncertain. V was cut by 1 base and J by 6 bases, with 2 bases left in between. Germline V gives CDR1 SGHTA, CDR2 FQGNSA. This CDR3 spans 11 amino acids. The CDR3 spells CASSLEDTQYF. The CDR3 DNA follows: TGTGCCAGCAGCTTAGAGGATACGCAGTATTTT.

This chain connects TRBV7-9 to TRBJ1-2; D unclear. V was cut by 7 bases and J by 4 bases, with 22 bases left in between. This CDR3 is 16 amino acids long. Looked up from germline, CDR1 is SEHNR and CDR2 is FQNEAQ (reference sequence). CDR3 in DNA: TGTGCCAGCACCCCTCCCGCGAGAGGCCCCATCTATGGCTACACCTTC. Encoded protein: CASTPPARGPIYGYTF.

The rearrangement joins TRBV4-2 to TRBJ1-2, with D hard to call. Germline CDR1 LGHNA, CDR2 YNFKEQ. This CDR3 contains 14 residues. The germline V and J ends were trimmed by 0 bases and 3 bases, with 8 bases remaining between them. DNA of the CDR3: TGTGCCAGCAGCCAAGATGTAGGTTACTATGGCTACACCTTC. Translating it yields CASSQDVGYYGYTF.

The CDR3 coding sequence is TGCGCCAGCAGCCCGGGACTAGCGGGGGAAACAGATACGCAGTATTTT. This translates into CASSPGLAGETDTQYF. This sequence joins TRBV4-3 and TRBJ2-3; 14 positions agree with TRBD2. This CDR3 is built from 16 residues. The V gene end was trimmed by 4 bases and the J gene end by 3 bases; junction bases not matched to a gene: 3. Looked up from germline, CDR1 is LGHNA and CDR2 is YSLEER.

The CDR3 bases are TGTGCCAGCAGACTTCTCCCTATTTTTACAGGGGGAAGGAACACTGAAGCTTTCTTT. As protein: CASRLLPIFTGGRNTEAFF. V and J are TRBV27 and TRBJ1-1; 8 nucleotides align to TRBD1. V was clipped by 6 bases and J by 1 base; unmatched bases: 19. Per the germline V gene, CDR1 is MNHEY and CDR2 is SMNVEV (reference sequence). The CDR3 totals 19 residues.

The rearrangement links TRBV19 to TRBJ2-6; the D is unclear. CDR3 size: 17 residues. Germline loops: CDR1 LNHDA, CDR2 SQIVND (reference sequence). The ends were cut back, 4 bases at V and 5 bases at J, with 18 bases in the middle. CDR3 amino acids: CASSNFVVGLRANVLTF. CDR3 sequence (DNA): TGTGCCAGTAGTAATTTCGTGGTGGGCCTTAGGGCCAACGTCCTGACTTTC.

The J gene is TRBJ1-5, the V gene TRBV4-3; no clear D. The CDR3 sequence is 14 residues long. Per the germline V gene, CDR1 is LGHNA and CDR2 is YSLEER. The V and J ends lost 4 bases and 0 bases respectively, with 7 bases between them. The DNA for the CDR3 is TGCGCCAGCAGCCCCCACCATAGCAATCAGCCCCAGCATTTT. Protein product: CASSPHHSNQPQHF.

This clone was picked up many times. CDR3 loop: CASSLEAVYNSPLHF. In DNA form, the CDR3 reads TGTGCCAGCAGCTTAGAAGCGGTATATAATTCACCCCTCCACTTT. This chain connects TRBV7-6 to TRBJ1-6; no firm D call. The CDR3 spans 15 residues. Germline-derived CDR1 and CDR2 are SGHVS and FNYEAQ. V shed 1 base and J shed 4 bases, with 8 bases lying between them.

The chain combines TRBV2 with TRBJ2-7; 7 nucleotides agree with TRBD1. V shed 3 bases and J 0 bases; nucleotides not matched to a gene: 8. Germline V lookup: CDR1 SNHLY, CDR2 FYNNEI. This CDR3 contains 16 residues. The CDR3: CASSEGNRGSSYEQYF. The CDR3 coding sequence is TGTGCCAGCAGTGAGGGGAACAGGGGCTCCTCCTACGAGCAGTACTTC.

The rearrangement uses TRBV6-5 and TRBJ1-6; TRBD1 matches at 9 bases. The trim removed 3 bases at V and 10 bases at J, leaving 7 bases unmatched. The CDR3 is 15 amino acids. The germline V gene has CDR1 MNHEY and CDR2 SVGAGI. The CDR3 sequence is CASSYNRGRGSPLHF. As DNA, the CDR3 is TGTGCCAGCAGTTATAACAGGGGGCGGGGATCACCCCTCCACTTT.

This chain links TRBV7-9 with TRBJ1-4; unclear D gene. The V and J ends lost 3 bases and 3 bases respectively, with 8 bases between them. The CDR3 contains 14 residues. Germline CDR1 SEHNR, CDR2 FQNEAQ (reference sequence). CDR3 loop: CASSFGRSNEKLFF. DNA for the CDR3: TGTGCCAGCAGCTTTGGCCGATCTAATGAAAAACTGTTTTTT.

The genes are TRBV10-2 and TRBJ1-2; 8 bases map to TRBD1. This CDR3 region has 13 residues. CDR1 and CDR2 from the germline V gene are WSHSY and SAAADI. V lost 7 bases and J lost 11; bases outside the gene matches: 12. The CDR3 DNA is TGCGCCAGCACCGCGGCAGGGGGCGCGTCTTACACCTTC. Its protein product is CASTAAGGASYTF.

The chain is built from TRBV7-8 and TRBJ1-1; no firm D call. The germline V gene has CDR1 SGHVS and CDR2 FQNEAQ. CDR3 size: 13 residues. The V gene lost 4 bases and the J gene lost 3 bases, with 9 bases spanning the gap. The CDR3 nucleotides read TGTGCCAGCAGCTCTACGACTGACACTGAAGCTTTCTTT. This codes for CASSSTTDTEAFF.

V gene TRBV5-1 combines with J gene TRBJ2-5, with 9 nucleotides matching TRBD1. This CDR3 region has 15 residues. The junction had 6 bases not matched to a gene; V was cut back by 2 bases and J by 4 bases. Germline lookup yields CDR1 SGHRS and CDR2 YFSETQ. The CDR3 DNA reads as TGCGCCAGCAGCTTAACAGGGGGCTTAGGAGAGACCCAGTACTTC. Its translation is CASSLTGGLGETQYF.

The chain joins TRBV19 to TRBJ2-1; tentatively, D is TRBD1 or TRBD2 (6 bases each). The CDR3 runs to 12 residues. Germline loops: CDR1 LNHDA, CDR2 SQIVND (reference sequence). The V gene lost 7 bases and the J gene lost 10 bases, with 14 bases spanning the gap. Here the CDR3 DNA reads TGTGCCAGTAAGGGGGGAACAGGGGAGCAGTTCTTC. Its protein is CASKGGTGEQFF.

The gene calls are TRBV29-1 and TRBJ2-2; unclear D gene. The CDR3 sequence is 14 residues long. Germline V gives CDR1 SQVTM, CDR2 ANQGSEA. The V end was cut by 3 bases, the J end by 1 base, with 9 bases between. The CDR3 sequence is CSVDFWGNTGELFF. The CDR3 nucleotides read TGCAGCGTTGACTTCTGGGGGAACACCGGGGAGCTGTTTTTT.

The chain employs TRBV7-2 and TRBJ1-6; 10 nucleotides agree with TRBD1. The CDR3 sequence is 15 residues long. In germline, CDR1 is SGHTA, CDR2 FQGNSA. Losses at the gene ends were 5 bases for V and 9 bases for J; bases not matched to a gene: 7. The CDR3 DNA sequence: TGTGCCAGCAGCCTGACAGGGGGCGCAGGTTCACCCCTCCACTTT. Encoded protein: CASSLTGGAGSPLHF.

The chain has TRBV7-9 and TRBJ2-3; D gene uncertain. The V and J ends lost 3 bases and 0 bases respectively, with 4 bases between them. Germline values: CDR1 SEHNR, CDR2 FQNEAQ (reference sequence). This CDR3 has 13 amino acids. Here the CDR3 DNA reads TGTGCCAGCAGCTTGGCGAGCACAGATACGCAGTATTTT. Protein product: CASSLASTDTQYF.

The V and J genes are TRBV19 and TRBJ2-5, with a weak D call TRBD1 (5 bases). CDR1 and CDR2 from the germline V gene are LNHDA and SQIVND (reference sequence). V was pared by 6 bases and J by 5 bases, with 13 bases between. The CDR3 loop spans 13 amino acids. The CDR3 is CASRRGLLETQYF. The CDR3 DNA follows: TGTGCCAGTAGAAGGGGCCTGTTGGAGACCCAGTACTTC.

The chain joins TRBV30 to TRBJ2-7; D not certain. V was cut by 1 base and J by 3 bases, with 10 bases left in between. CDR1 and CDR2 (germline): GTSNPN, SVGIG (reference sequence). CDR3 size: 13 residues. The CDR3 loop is CAWSEGLRYEQYF. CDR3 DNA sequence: TGTGCCTGGAGTGAGGGCCTCCGCTACGAGCAGTACTTC. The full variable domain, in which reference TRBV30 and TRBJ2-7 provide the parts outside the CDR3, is SQTIHQWPATLVQPVGSPLSLECTVEGTSNPNLYWYRQAAGRGLQLLFYSVGIGQISSEVPQNLSASRPQDRQFILSSKKLLLSDSGFYLCAWSEGLRYEQYFGPGTRLTVT.

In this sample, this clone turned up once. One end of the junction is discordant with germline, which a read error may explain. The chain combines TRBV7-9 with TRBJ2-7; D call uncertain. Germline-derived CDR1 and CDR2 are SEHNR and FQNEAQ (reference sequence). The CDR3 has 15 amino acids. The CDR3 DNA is TGCGCCAGCAGCCAAGATCTGGAAGGGTGGTACGAGCAGTACTTC. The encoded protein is CASSQDLEGWYEQYF.

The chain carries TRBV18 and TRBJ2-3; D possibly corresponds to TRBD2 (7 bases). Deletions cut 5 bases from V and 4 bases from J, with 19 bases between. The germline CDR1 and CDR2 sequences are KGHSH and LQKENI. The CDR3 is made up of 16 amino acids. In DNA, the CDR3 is TGTGCCAGCTCAAACGGGGGGCCTGATTGGGCAGATACGCAGTATTTT. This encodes CASSNGGPDWADTQYF.

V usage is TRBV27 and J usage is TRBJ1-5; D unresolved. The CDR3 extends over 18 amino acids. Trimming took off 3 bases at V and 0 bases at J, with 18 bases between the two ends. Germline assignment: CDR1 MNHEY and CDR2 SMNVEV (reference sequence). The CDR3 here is CASSFRALGPLSNQPQHF. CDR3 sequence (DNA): TGTGCCAGCAGTTTTCGGGCCTTAGGCCCCCTTAGCAATCAGCCCCAGCATTTT.

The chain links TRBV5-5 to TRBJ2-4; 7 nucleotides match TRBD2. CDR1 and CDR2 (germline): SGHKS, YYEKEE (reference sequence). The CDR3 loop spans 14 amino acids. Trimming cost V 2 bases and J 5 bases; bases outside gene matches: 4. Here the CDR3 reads CASSFQGGENIQYF. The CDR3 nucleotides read TGTGCCAGCAGCTTTCAGGGAGGGGAAAACATTCAGTACTTC.

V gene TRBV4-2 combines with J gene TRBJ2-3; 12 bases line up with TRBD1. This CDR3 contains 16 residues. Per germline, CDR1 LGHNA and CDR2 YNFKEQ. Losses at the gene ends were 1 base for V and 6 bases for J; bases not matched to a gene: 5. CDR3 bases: TGTGCCAGCAGCCAAGGGGACAGGGGGCCAGGCGATACGCAGTATTTT. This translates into CASSQGDRGPGDTQYF.